This T cell receptor beta chain is from a study of shared clonotypes between healthy human individuals. The overall study: The donor group consisted of a couple of women and three men, aged 18 to 49.

Naive-designated CD8 cells lacked CD45RO, were positively enriched for CCR7, and omitted terminally differentiated effector memory CD45RA+ cells. On this clone: Antigen unknown.

This CDR3 contains 21 residues. Germline V gene lookup returns CDR1 WSHSY and CDR2 SAAADI. Trimming shortened V by 0 bases and J by 9 bases, and 33 bases separated the two germline ends. Study processing details: From ImmunoSEQ came sequences covering only the junction and carrying no quality scores, so filtering differed. Clones were read by immunoSEQ multiplex PCR, and TCRdb kept only the in-frame ones, dropping some. D and trimming were read from the DNA, whereas the V and J calls and clone size are those reported in that table. This table has 1.5 million to 2.5 million clones, approximately 95% appearing once. Study-level findings and limits: Clonotypes shared by all four donors outscored non-shared clonotypes in generation probability. Sharing across four donors was highest in naive CD4 (around 5%) and lowest in memory CD8 (around 0.4%).

This clonotype was obtained from a man in his late teens or twenties in good health. This rearrangement joins TRBV10-2 to TRBJ2-1; D may be TRBD1 (5 bases). What was sequenced was naive CD8+ T cells sorted from blood. CDR3 DNA sequence: TGCGCCAGCAGTGAGTCGATTCATACCCCTACACAGGCAGCCGGTATGAGTGAGCAGTTCTTC. Its protein is CASSESIHTPTQAAGMSEQFF.